What follows describes a single T cell receptor beta chain. Antigen: not known. The data were taken from a study of T cell responses to AZD1222 COVID-19 vaccine. Study observations and caveats: Clonal diversity may have been underestimated, and the donors were mostly white British, with more females than males. Nearly half of spike-specific TCRs reportedly target unmutated variant regions. Recipients of two AZD1222 doses showed rising Spike-specific TCR breadth and depth. After the peak T cell response, and only then, were repertoires sampled.

V was cut by 2 bases and J by 8 bases, with 16 bases left in between. The CDR3 has 14 residues. Germline V gene data show CDR1 as SGHDT and CDR2 as YYEEEE. Produced via immunoSEQ multiplex PCR; TCRdb's table is partial and in-frame only. Found here are approximately 210,000 clones, approximately 89% of them singletons; the top ten hold 3% to 3.5%. The receptor was derived from an adult who received the AZD1222 COVID-19 vaccine. Source: peripheral blood, taken 28 days after the second AZD1222 dose. The chain recombines TRBV5-6 with TRBJ1-2, with D possibly TRBD1 on 6 matching bases. The chain's CDR3 is CASSFEDRIGGYTF. In nucleotides, the CDR3 is TGTGCCAGCAGCTTTGAGGACAGAATTGGAGGCTACACCTTC.